This T cell receptor (beta chain) was recorded in a study of T-cell memory formation after mild COVID-19. In germline, CDR1 is MNHEY, CDR2 SMNVEV (reference sequence). V was shortened by 6 bases and J by 6 bases, with 15 bases between the two germline ends. This CDR3 spans 14 amino acids. TCRdb fed the 5' RACE reads into MiXCR, producing one record per CDR3 protein. Altogether about 110,000 distinct CDR3 sequences are present, roughly an eighth being singletons, with the ten largest covering roughly 27%. The chain recombines TRBV27 with TRBJ2-1; no definite D call. The origin of this receptor is an adult woman who had mild COVID-19 (a few samples of this study predate the infection). Cell type and time point are not known. Sequencing input: PBMCs or a T cell subset sorted from them (not recorded which). The DNA of the CDR3 is TGTGCCAGCAGCCTTTCGGACGTAGCCAATGAGCAGTTCTTC. Its translation: CASSLSDVANEQFF.